What follows are 23 T cell receptor beta chains derived from one specimen sequenced in a study of blood T cell repertoires in COVID-19. Measured with immunoSEQ multiplex PCR; TCRdb has only the in-frame clones, and not every one. The data contain roughly 150,000 clones, approximately 80% of them singletons. The sample taken for sequencing was PBMCs or T cells enriched from blood (not recorded which). The receptors were gathered from a man in his 70s who had been exposed to COVID-19.

The chain carries TRBV3-1 (or the pseudogene TRBV3-2) and TRBJ1-2; D is uncertain. The CDR3 consists of 12 residues. The V end was cut by 2 bases, the J end by 3 bases, with 4 bases between. CDR1 and CDR2 from the germline V gene are LGHDT and YNNKEL (reference sequence). Written as DNA, the CDR3 is TGTGCCAGCAGCCAACCCTACTATGGCTACACCTTC. Translation gives CASSQPYYGYTF.

This clone showed up just a few times. The genes are TRBV28 and TRBJ2-7; D possibly corresponds to TRBD2 (6 bases). Trimming removed 5 bases from V and 0 bases from J, with 11 bases in between. This CDR3 has 14 residues. CDR1 MDHEN and CDR2 SYDVKM come from the germline V gene. CDR3 in DNA: TGTGCCAGCAGTCCCGGGACTCCCTCCTACGAGCAGTACTTC. This gives the protein CASSPGTPSYEQYF.

The chain carries TRBV7-9 and TRBJ1-1, with D unclear. Germline loops: CDR1 SEHNR, CDR2 FQNEAQ (reference sequence). V was cut by 1 base and J by 4 bases, with 13 bases left in between. The CDR3 contains 15 residues. CDR3 DNA: TGTGCCAGCAGCTTAGAGAGTCTGCCAGGCACTGAAGCTTTCTTT. Translating it yields CASSLESLPGTEAFF.

In its sample, this clone was seen a few times. This chain connects TRBV2 to TRBJ1-6; unclear D gene. The germline gives CDR1 SNHLY, CDR2 FYNNEI. The germline V and J ends were trimmed by 8 bases and 7 bases, with 6 bases remaining between them. The CDR3 runs 11 residues. In DNA, the CDR3 is TGTGCCAGCCTTCGGAATTCACCCCTCCACTTT. This sequence encodes CASLRNSPLHF. The full variable domain, with the rest looked up from reference TRBV2 and TRBJ1-6, is EPEVTQTPSHQVTQMGQEVILRCVPISNHLYFYWYRQILGQKVEFLVSFYNNEISEKSEIFDDQFSVERPDGSNFTLKIRSTKLEDSAMYFCASLRNSPLHFGNGTRLTVT.

The V call is TRBV3-1 (or the pseudogene TRBV3-2), the J call TRBJ2-4; weak D call: TRBD1 (6 bases). Germline V gives CDR1 LGHDT, CDR2 YNNKEL (reference sequence). The V end was cut by 0 bases, the J end by 8 bases, with 14 bases between. The CDR3 loop spans 15 amino acids. CDR3 nucleotide sequence: TGTGCCAGCAGCCAAGATCCCAGGGGTGGTGACATTCAGTACTTC. Encoded protein: CASSQDPRGGDIQYF.

The chain recombines TRBV27 with TRBJ2-3, with TRBD1 identical over 9 bases. Germline lookup yields CDR1 MNHEY and CDR2 SMNVEV (reference sequence). The CDR3 is made up of 16 amino acids. V lost 1 base and J lost 3; bases outside the gene matches: 5. DNA of the CDR3: TGTGCCAGCAGTTTATTAGGGGACAGGGTGACAGATACGCAGTATTTT. Amino acids: CASSLLGDRVTDTQYF.

The table lists this clone with a count of one. The chain joins TRBV4-3 to TRBJ1-4, with D possibly matching TRBD1 (5 bases). The CDR3 runs to 21 residues. Looked up from germline, CDR1 is LGHNA and CDR2 is YSLEER. The V gene lost 4 bases and the J gene lost 0 bases, with 27 bases spanning the gap. DNA for the CDR3: TGCGCCAGCAGCCGCCAGCAGACCTTGGGACGGGGAGGGACAACTAATGAAAAACTGTTTTTT. This encodes CASSRQQTLGRGGTTNEKLFF.

This chain links TRBV6-5 with TRBJ2-7; 7 bases match TRBD1. CDR1 and CDR2 (germline): MNHEY, SVGAGI. The CDR3 extends over 14 amino acids. V lost 7 bases to trimming and J lost 2 bases; unmatched junction nucleotides: 8. The DNA for the CDR3 is TGTGCCAGCACCACGGACAGGCCCCCCTACGAGCAGTACTTC. Translated, it gives CASTTDRPPYEQYF.

The chain is built from TRBV30 and TRBJ1-4; 7 bases are a match to TRBD1. This CDR3 is 15 amino acids long. Germline V lookup: CDR1 GTSNPN, CDR2 SVGIG (reference sequence). V lost 3 bases and J lost 2; bases outside the gene matches: 6. In nucleotides, the CDR3 is TGTGCCTGGAGATCCAGGGGGAGGACTAATGAAAAACTGTTTTTT. Amino acids: CAWRSRGRTNEKLFF.

This clone was found a few times. This chain connects TRBV4-1 to TRBJ1-2; the D is unclear. CDR3 size: 17 residues. The germline V gene has CDR1 MGHRA and CDR2 YSYEKL. The V end lost 0 bases, the J end lost 1 base, and 15 bases lay between the germline ends. The CDR3 sequence: CASSQDHRQRSNYGYTF. The CDR3 region has the DNA TGCGCCAGCAGCCAAGATCATAGGCAAAGGAGTAACTATGGCTACACCTTC.

This clone has more than one count but fewer than ten. The CDR3 loop is CASSPTSGGPYEQYF. The CDR3 region has the DNA TGCGCCAGCAGCCCGACTAGCGGGGGCCCCTACGAGCAGTACTTC. The chain is built from TRBV4-1 and TRBJ2-7; 12 positions agree with TRBD2. Germline V gene lookup returns CDR1 MGHRA and CDR2 YSYEKL. Germline trimming cut 4 bases from V and 2 bases from J; bases unmatched to any gene: 3. This CDR3 is built from 15 residues.

The chain couples TRBV29-1 to TRBJ2-7, with TRBD1 as a possible D gene (5 bases). The CDR3 loop spans 14 amino acids. V lost 6 bases and J lost 0, with 15 bases in between. The V gene's germline CDR1 is SQVTM and CDR2 ANQGSEA. The chain's CDR3 is CSVIWTRSSYEQYF. CDR3 in DNA: TGCAGCGTCATTTGGACAAGGAGCTCCTACGAGCAGTACTTC.

The J gene is TRBJ1-2, the V gene TRBV18; a weak D match, TRBD1 (6 bases). With 3 bases removed from V and 0 bases from J, the gap between germline ends came to 11 bases. Germline V lookup: CDR1 KGHSH, CDR2 LQKENI. The CDR3 extends over 15 amino acids. CDR3 DNA: TGTGCCAGCTCACCGGGGACAAACCCTAACTATGGCTACACCTTC. Translation: CASSPGTNPNYGYTF.

V gene TRBV7-2 combines with J gene TRBJ2-2, with TRBD2 as a possible D gene (7 bases). Germline CDR1 SGHTA, CDR2 FQGNSA. The germline V and J ends were trimmed by 7 bases and 4 bases, with 16 bases remaining between them. CDR3 size: 15 residues. CDR3 sequence (DNA): TGTGCCAGCACCTTTGGGGGGGGCCGCACCGGGGAGCTGTTTTTT. Translating gives CASTFGGGRTGELFF.

The chain carries TRBV11-2 and TRBJ2-2; 10 bases align to TRBD1. This CDR3 has 16 amino acids. V lost 4 bases and J lost 4; bases outside the gene matches: 6. The germline CDR1 and CDR2 sequences are SGHAT and FQNNGV. CDR3 coding DNA: TGTGCCAGCAGCTGGGGGGGACAGGGGTCCACCGGGGAGCTGTTTTTT. As protein: CASSWGGQGSTGELFF.

This clone was recorded a few times. This chain joins TRBV3-1 (or the pseudogene TRBV3-2) and TRBJ2-1; a weak D match, TRBD2 (5 bases). Germline V CDR1 and CDR2: LGHDT, YNNKEL (reference sequence). V shed 3 bases and J shed 10 bases, with 13 bases lying between them. CDR3 length: 13 residues. The CDR3 region is CASSHLESGEQFF. CDR3 nucleotide sequence: TGTGCCAGCAGCCATCTAGAATCGGGAGAGCAGTTCTTC.

The chain has TRBV7-9 and TRBJ1-1; D is uncertain. V was shortened by 2 bases and J by 1 base, with 8 bases between the two germline ends. CDR3 length: 14 amino acids. Germline V gene data show CDR1 as SEHNR and CDR2 as FQNEAQ (reference sequence). The CDR3 bases are TGTGCCAGCAGCTTACGTCCGGGGAACACTGAAGCTTTCTTT. Translation: CASSLRPGNTEAFF.

CDR3 sequence reads: CASNGGEGSYNEQFF. The CDR3 region has the DNA TGTGCCAGCAATGGGGGCGAAGGATCCTACAATGAGCAGTTCTTC. The rearrangement uses TRBV6-5 and TRBJ2-1, with D possibly TRBD1 on 6 matching bases. Germline V gives CDR1 MNHEY, CDR2 SVGAGI. This CDR3 has 15 residues. With 7 bases removed from V and 1 base from J, the gap between germline ends came to 14 bases.

This clone was counted only a few times. The V gene is TRBV11-2, the J gene TRBJ1-6, with 9 bases matching TRBD1. The trim removed 4 bases at V and 7 bases at J, leaving 11 bases unmatched. Germline V CDR1 and CDR2: SGHAT, FQNNGV. The CDR3 runs 17 residues. The DNA of the CDR3 is TGTGCCAGCAGCTCACAGTGGGGGACAGGGAGGAATTCACCCCTCCACTTT. Residues: CASSSQWGTGRNSPLHF.

The rearrangement joins TRBV7-3 to TRBJ2-1, with 11 bases aligning to TRBD2. With V trimmed by 8 bases and J by 5 bases, 2 bases remained unmatched. Germline assignment: CDR1 SGHTA and CDR2 FQGTGA. The CDR3 is 13 amino acids. CDR3 coding DNA: TGTGCCAGCGGACTAGCGGGTAACAATGAGCAGTTCTTC. This sequence encodes CASGLAGNNEQFF.

The rearrangement joins TRBV7-8 to TRBJ2-3; 10 bases match TRBD2. Germline CDR1 and CDR2: SGHVS and FQNEAQ. The CDR3 contains 15 residues. J was trimmed by 5 bases and V by 1 base; bases with no gene match: 3. The CDR3 protein is CASSLVLAGVDTQYF. The CDR3 bases are TGTGCCAGCAGCTTAGTTCTAGCGGGAGTAGATACGCAGTATTTT.

This chain joins TRBV7-3 and TRBJ2-3, with 8 bases identical to TRBD2. Germline V gene sequence: CDR1 SGHTA, CDR2 FQGTGA. This CDR3 is built from 15 residues. The V segment lost 5 bases and the J segment 8 bases; nucleotides outside the gene matches: 12. Written as DNA, the CDR3 is TGTGCCAGCAGCCCAGAGGGGACTAGTTCCCTTACGCAGTATTTT. It specifies CASSPEGTSSLTQYF.

The J gene is TRBJ2-7, the V gene TRBV6-5, with D perhaps matching TRBD2 (6 bases). CDR1 and CDR2 from the germline V gene are MNHEY and SVGAGI. CDR3 size: 13 residues. V lost 8 bases to trimming and J lost 7 bases, with 18 bases between them. The CDR3 nucleotides read TGTGCCAGCCGCCTAGACGGGGGTGGGGAGCAGTACTTC. The encoded protein is CASRLDGGGEQYF.